Listed below are T cell receptor beta chains from one sample, sequenced in a study of shared clonotypes between healthy human individuals. Sequencing used immunoSEQ multiplex PCR; TCRdb keeps in-frame clones, though not all of them. In the table there are 190,000 or so clones, 90% to 95% of which are singletons. Sequencing was done on a sample of naive CD4+ T cells sorted from blood. These receptors all come from a woman in her twenties or thirties in good health. Both conserved end residues are part of each CDR3. Each record gives: D gene, J gene, clone size, V gene, CDR3 DNA, CDR3 protein. The D gene is left open where the match is weak. Part of the rows lack a size; the others show once, few, many or a class for expanded clones.

NA TRBJ2-7 NA TRBV28 TGTGCCAGCAGTTTGGGCGGTGGTATGATCTACGAGCAGTACTTC CASSLGGGMIYEQYF
NA TRBJ1-2 NA TRBV28 TGTGCCAGCAGTTTAACAGATGAAGGCTACACCTTC CASSLTDEGYTF
NA TRBJ2-7 NA TRBV5-4 TGTGCCAGCAGCCCTGGGAAGAGCTCCTACGAGCAGTACTTC CASSPGKSSYEQYF
TRBD2 TRBJ2-7 NA TRBV7-2 TGTGCCAGCAGCCTCATAGGACTAGCGGGAGACGAGCAGTACTTC CASSLIGLAGDEQYF
TRBD1 TRBJ2-7 once TRBV13 TGTGCCAGCAGCTTATCAAAACGACAGGGCTTTCACGAGCAGTACTTC CASSLSKRQGFHEQYF
TRBD1 TRBJ1-2 NA TRBV2 TGTGCCAGCAGTGGGGAGGGGGCAACTGGCTACACCTTC CASSGEGATGYTF
NA TRBJ1-5 few TRBV6-5 TGTGCCAGCATAGCCAATCAGCCCCAGCATTTT CASIANQPQHF
NA TRBJ2-7 once TRBV19 TGTGCCAGTAGTATAGAAGCCTCGTTAGGTAGCGAGCAGTACTTC CASSIEASLGSEQYF
NA TRBJ2-2 NA TRBV7-2 TGTGCCAGCAGCCGTACCGTAGAAAACGCGAACACCGGGGAGCTGTTTTTT CASSRTVENANTGELFF
TRBD1 TRBJ2-5 NA TRBV28 TGTGCCAGCAGCCCAACCGTTGACAGGGGGGTTGGTGAGCAGTACTTC CASSPTVDRGVGEQYF
NA TRBJ2-1 NA TRBV7-2 TGTGCCAGCAGCCCGACCTACAATGAGCAGTTCTTC CASSPTYNEQFF
NA TRBJ1-4 NA TRBV5-4 TGTGCCACCAGGTCACAGTATAATGAAAAACTGTTTTTT CATRSQYNEKLFF
TRBD1 TRBJ2-3 NA TRBV5-8 TGTGCCAGCAGCCGTGGGACAGCAGTGAGTAGCACAGATACGCAGTATTTT CASSRGTAVSSTDTQYF
TRBD1 TRBJ1-4 few TRBV30 TGTGCGACAGGGGGTAATGAAAAACTGTTTTTT CATGGNEKLFF
TRBD2 TRBJ2-1 once TRBV7-2 TGTGCCAGCAGCTCCGGACTAGCGGGAGTCTATGAGCAGTTCTTC CASSSGLAGVYEQFF
TRBD2 TRBJ2-5 NA TRBV15 TGTGCCACCAGCAGAGGCACACTAGCGGGAGGTCCAGAGACCCAGTACTTC CATSRGTLAGGPETQYF
NA TRBJ1-4 NA TRBV9 TGTGCCAGCAGCGTAGCGGGCAGGGGCAATGAAAAACTGTTTTTT CASSVAGRGNEKLFF
NA TRBJ1-1 few TRBV18 TGTGCCAGCTCATTAGAGGAGGGGAACACTGAAGCTTTCTTT CASSLEEGNTEAFF
NA TRBJ2-5 NA TRBV30 TGTGCCTGGAGAAGGCTAGCACAAGAGACCCAGTACTTC CAWRRLAQETQYF
NA TRBJ2-7 NA TRBV6-6 TGTGCCAGCAGTTACTCCTCCAGGGACGAGCAGTACTTC CASSYSSRDEQYF
TRBD1 TRBJ1-4 NA TRBV5-1 TGCGCCAGCAGCCAGACAGGGGATAATGAAAAACTGTTTTTT CASSQTGDNEKLFF
TRBD1 TRBJ2-7 once TRBV6-4 TGTGCCAGCAGTGGCGGGACAGGGGCTTTTTCCTACGAGCAGTACTTC CASSGGTGAFSYEQYF
NA TRBJ1-3 NA TRBV5-1 TGCGCCAGCAGCTTGGCCGTGGGAAACACCATATATTTT CASSLAVGNTIYF
TRBD1 TRBJ2-7 NA TRBV9 TGTGCCAGCAGCGTGGCCGGGACAGGGGCCTACGAGCAGTACTTC CASSVAGTGAYEQYF
NA TRBJ2-5 NA TRBV30 TGTGCCTGGAGCCTCCTGGAGGGGTACGAGGAGCAGTACTTC CAWSLLEGYEEQYF
NA TRBJ1-2 NA TRBV6-6 TGTGCCAGCAGGGCAGGAGGATATGGCTACACCTTC CASRAGGYGYTF
NA TRBJ2-7 NA TRBV18 TGTGCCAGCTCACCACGGAGAGCGCCATCCTACGAGCAGTACTTC CASSPRRAPSYEQYF
NA TRBJ1-2 NA TRBV28 TGTGCCAGCAGTCCGGGACAAGCAATTAACTATGGCTACACCTTC CASSPGQAINYGYTF
TRBD1 TRBJ2-7 NA TRBV27 TGTGCCAGCAGTTTAGGGGACAGGGGAATAACCTACGAGCAGTACTTC CASSLGDRGITYEQYF
NA TRBJ2-5 NA TRBV4-1 TGCGCCAGCAGCGACCGGGACTGGTACCAAGAGACCCAGTACTTC CASSDRDWYQETQYF
TRBD1 TRBJ1-5 NA TRBV2 TGTGCCAGCAGGGGGGGGCAGGGGGCTGGTCAGCCCCAGCATTTT CASRGGQGAGQPQHF
TRBD2 TRBJ2-7 once TRBV5-1 TGCGCCAGCAGCGTAAATTCCGGGACTAGCGAGCAGTACTTC CASSVNSGTSEQYF
TRBD1 TRBJ2-7 NA TRBV18 TGTGCCAGCTCACCAAAACAGGGGCCCGAGCAGTACTTC CASSPKQGPEQYF
NA TRBJ2-1 NA TRBV4-1 TGCGCCAGCAGCCCTGGCAGGGGCCCCTTGATGGGGCAGTTCTTC CASSPGRGPLMGQFF
NA TRBJ2-5 NA TRBV7-9 TGTGCCAGCAGCCCAGAACCCGTCGGGACCCAGTACTTC CASSPEPVGTQYF
NA TRBJ1-1 NA TRBV5-4 TGTGCCAGCAGCTTGTACTGGACAGAGAACACTGAAGCTTTCTTT CASSLYWTENTEAFF
TRBD2 TRBJ2-5 once TRBV6-1 TGTGCCAGCCACGGAGCGGGAGTAGAGACCCAGTACTTC CASHGAGVETQYF
TRBD1 TRBJ1-5 NA TRBV19 TGTGCCAGTAGTCCCGGGACAGACAATCAGCCCCAGCATTTT CASSPGTDNQPQHF
TRBD1 TRBJ1-2 few TRBV5-1 TGCGCCAGCAGCCCGGGACAGGGAAGCGGCTACACCTTC CASSPGQGSGYTF
TRBD1 TRBJ1-1 NA TRBV18 TGTGCCAGCTCACTGGGACAGACGAACACTGAAGCTTTCTTT CASSLGQTNTEAFF
NA TRBJ2-1 NA TRBV5-1 TGCGCCAGCAGAGTGGAGAGCTCCTACAATGAGCAGTTCTTC CASRVESSYNEQFF
NA TRBJ1-2 NA TRBV28 TGTGCCAGCAGTTTACAGGGGCTGGTCTATGGCTACACCTTC CASSLQGLVYGYTF
NA TRBJ2-4 NA TRBV30 TGTGCCTGGAGGGGGACTTACCAAAACATTCAGTACTTC CAWRGTYQNIQYF
NA TRBJ2-5 once TRBV7-3 TGTGCCAGCAGCTTAATGAGTAGCGGACAAGAGACCCAGTACTTC CASSLMSSGQETQYF